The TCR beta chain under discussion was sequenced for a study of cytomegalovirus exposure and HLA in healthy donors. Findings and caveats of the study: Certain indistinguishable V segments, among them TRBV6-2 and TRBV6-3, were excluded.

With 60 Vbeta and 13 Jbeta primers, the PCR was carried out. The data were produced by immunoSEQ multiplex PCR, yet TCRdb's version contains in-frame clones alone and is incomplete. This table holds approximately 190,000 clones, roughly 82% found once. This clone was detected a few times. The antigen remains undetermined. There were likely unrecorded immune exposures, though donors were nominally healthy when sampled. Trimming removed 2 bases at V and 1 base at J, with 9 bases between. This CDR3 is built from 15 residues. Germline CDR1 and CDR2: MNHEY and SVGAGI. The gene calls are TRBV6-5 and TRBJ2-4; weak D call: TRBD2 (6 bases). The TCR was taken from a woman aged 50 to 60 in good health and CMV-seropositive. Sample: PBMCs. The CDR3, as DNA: TGTGCCAGCAGTTACGGCGGAGGGGCCAAAAACATTCAGTACTTC. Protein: CASSYGGGAKNIQYF.